This T cell receptor (beta chain) was found in a study of blood T cell repertoires in COVID-19. About the research overall: Samples taken during acute and convalescent COVID-19 were collected in the United States, Italy and Spain.

The CDR3 loop spans 14 amino acids. Trimming left V 3 bases short and J 5 bases short, with 11 bases between. Germline V gene sequence: CDR1 SNHLY, CDR2 FYNNEI. Assay: immunoSEQ multiplex PCR; the TCRdb copy retains only in-frame clones and omits some. Among about 150,000 clones, around 87% were seen once, and the ten largest hold about 5.7%. The sequence came from a man older than 75 with acute or convalescent COVID-19. The chain joins TRBV2 to TRBJ1-5, with D possibly being TRBD1 (6 bases). The specimen sequenced was peripheral blood. The CDR3 protein is CASSDTGSDQPQHF. CDR3 nucleotide sequence: TGTGCCAGCAGTGACACAGGGAGTGATCAGCCCCAGCATTTT.